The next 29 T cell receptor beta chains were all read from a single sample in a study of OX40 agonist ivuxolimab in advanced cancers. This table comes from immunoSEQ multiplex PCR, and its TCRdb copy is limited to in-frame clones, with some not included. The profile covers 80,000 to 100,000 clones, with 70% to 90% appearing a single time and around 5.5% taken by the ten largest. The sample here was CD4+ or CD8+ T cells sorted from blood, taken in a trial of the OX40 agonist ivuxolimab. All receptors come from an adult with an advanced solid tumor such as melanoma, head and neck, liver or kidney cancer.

The CDR3: CASGTGMGNEQFF. The CDR3 bases are TGTGCCAGCGGGACAGGGATGGGCAATGAGCAGTTCTTC. The chain employs TRBV7-3 and TRBJ2-1; 9 bases fit TRBD1. Per the germline V gene, CDR1 is SGHTA and CDR2 is FQGTGA. J lost 6 bases, V lost 8 bases, and 5 bases had no gene match. This CDR3 contains 13 residues. The full variable domain, rest sourced from reference TRBV7-3 and TRBJ2-1, is GAGVSQTPSNKVTEKGKYVELRCDPISGHTALYWYRQSLGQGPEFLIYFQGTGAADDSGLPNDRFFAVRPEGSVSTLKIQRTERGDSAVYLCASGTGMGNEQFFGPGTRLTVL.

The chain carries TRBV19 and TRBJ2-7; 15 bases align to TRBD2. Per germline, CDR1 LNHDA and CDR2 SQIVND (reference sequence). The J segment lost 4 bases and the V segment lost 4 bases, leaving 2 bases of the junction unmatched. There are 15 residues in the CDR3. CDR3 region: CASSKGLAGGYEQYF. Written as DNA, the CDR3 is TGTGCCAGTAGTAAGGGACTAGCGGGGGGTTACGAGCAGTACTTC. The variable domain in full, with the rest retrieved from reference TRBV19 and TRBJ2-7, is DGGITQSPKYLFRKEGQNVTLSCEQNLNHDAMYWYRQDPGQGLRLIYYSQIVNDFQKGDIAEGYSVSREKKESFPLTVTSAQKNPTAFYLCASSKGLAGGYEQYFGPGTRLTVT.

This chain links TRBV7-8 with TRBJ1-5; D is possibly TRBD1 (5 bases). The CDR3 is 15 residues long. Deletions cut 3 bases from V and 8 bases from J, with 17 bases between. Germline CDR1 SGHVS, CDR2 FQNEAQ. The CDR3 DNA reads TGTGCCAGCAGCTTTACCCAGGGACCATCAGAGCCCCAGCATTTT. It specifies CASSFTQGPSEPQHF.

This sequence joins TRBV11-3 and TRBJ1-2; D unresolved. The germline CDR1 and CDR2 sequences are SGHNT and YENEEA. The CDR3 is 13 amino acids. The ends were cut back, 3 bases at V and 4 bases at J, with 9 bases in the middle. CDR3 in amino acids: CASSLLNLYGYTF. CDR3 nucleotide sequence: TGTGCCAGCAGCTTGCTGAACCTCTATGGCTACACCTTC. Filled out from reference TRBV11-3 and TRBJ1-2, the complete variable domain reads EAGVVQSPRYKIIEKKQPVAFWCNPISGHNTLYWYLQNLGQGPELLIRYENEEAVDDSQLPKDRFSAERLKGVDSTLKIQPAELGDSAVYLCASSLLNLYGYTFGSGTRLTVV.

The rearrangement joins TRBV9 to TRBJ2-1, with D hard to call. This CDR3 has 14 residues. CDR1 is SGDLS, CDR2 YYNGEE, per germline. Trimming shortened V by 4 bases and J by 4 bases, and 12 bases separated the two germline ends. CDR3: CASSPLPQYNEQFF. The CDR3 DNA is TGTGCCAGCAGCCCACTTCCCCAGTACAATGAGCAGTTCTTC.

The CDR3 is CASSLAQTYGYTF. The CDR3 DNA reads as TGTGCCAGCAGCTTAGCTCAGACCTATGGCTACACCTTC. The rearrangement joins TRBV11-2 to TRBJ1-2; D is undetermined. This CDR3 region has 13 residues. V gave up 1 base and J gave up 4 bases, with 7 bases separating them. Germline CDR1 and CDR2: SGHAT and FQNNGV.

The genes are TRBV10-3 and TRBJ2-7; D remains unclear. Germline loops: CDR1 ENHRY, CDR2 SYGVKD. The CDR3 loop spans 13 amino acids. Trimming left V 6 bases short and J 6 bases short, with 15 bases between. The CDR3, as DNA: TGTGCCATCAGCGTTGACCTGGGTGCCGAGCAGTACTTC. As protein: CAISVDLGAEQYF.

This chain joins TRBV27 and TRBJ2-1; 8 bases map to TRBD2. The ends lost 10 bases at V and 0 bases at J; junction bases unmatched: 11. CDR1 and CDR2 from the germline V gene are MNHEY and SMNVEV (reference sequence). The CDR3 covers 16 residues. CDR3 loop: CATSPRTSSSYNEQFF. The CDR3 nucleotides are TGTGCCACCTCCCCCCGGACTAGCAGCTCCTACAATGAGCAGTTCTTC.

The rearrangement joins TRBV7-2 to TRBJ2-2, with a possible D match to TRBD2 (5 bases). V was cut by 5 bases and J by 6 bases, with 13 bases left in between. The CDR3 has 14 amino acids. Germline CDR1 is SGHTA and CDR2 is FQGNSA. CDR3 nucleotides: TGTGCCAGCAGCCCGGGTATTAGCGCCGGGGAGCTGTTTTTT. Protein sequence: CASSPGISAGELFF.

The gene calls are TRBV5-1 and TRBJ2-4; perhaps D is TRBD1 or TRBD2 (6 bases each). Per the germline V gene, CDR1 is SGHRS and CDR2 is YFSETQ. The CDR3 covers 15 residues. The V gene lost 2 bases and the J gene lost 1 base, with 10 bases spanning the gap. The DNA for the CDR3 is TGCGCCAGCAGCTTAAGGGGGGACGCCAAAAACATTCAGTACTTC. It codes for CASSLRGDAKNIQYF.

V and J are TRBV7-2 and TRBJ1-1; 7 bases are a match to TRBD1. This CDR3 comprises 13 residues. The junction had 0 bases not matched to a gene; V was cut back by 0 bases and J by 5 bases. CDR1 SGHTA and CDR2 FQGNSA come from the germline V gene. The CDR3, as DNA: TGTGCCAGCAGCTTAGCCAGGGGGACTGAAGCTTTCTTT. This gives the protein CASSLARGTEAFF.

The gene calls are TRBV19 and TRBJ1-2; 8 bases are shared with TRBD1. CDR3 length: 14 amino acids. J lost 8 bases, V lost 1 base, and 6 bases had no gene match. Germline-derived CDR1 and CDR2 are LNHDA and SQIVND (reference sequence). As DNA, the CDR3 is TGTGCCAGTAGTATAGGGCAGGGGGCGCGAGGCTACACCTTC. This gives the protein CASSIGQGARGYTF.

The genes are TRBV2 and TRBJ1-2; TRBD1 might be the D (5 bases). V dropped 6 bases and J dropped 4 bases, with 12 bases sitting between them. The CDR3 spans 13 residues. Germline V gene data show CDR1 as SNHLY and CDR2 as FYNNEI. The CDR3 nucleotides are TGTGCCAGCAGCATACAGGAGTCCTATGGCTACACCTTC. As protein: CASSIQESYGYTF.

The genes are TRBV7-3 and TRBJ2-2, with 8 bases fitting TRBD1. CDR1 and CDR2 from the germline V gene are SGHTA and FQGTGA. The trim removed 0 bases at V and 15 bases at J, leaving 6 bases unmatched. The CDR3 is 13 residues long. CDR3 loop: CASSLTRQGMMFF. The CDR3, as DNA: TGTGCCAGCAGCTTAACGAGACAGGGGATGATGTTTTTT.

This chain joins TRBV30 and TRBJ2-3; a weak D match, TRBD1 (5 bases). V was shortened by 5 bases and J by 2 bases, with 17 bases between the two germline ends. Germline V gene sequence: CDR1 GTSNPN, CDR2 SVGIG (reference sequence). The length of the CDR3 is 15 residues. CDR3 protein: CAWSQGLRDTDTQYF. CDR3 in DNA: TGTGCCTGGTCTCAGGGCCTCAGGGACACAGATACGCAGTATTTT.

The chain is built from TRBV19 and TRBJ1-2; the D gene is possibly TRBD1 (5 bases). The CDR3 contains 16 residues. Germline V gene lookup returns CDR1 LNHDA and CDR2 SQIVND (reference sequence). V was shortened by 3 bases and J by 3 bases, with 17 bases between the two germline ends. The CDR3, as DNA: TGTGCCAGTAGTATTGATACTGACGGGGACTACTATGGCTACACCTTC. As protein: CASSIDTDGDYYGYTF.

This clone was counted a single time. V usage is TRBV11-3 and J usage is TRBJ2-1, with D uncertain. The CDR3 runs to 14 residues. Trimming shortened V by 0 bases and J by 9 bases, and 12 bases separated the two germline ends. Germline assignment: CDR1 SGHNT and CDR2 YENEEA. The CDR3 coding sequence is TGTGCCAGCAGCTTAGATCGTACCGGTCGTGAGCAGTTCTTC. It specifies CASSLDRTGREQFF.

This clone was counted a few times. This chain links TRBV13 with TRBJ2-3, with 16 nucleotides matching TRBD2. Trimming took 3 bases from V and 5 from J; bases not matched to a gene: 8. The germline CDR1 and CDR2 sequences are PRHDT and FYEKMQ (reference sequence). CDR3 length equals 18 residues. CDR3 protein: CASSFGTSGGADGDTQYF. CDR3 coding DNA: TGTGCCAGCAGCTTCGGGACTAGCGGGGGGGCAGATGGAGATACGCAGTATTTT.

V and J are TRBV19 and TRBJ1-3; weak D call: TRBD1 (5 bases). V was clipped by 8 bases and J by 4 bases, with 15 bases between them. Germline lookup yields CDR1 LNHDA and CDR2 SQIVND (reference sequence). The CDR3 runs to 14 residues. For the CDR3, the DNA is TGTGCCAGTGGGGCCCAGGGTCTCGGAAACACCATATATTTT. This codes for CASGAQGLGNTIYF.

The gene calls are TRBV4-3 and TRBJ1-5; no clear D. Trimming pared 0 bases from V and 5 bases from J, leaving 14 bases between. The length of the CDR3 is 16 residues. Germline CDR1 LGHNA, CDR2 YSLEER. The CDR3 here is CASSQDLNGLDQPQHF. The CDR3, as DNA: TGCGCCAGCAGCCAAGATTTGAACGGGTTAGATCAGCCCCAGCATTTT.

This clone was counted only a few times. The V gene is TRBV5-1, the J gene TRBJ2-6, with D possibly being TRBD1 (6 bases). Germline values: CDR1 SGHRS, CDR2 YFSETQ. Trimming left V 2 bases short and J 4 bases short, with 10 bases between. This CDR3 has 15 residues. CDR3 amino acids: CASSLQGEGANVLTF. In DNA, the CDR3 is TGCGCCAGCAGCTTACAGGGAGAAGGGGCCAACGTCCTGACTTTC. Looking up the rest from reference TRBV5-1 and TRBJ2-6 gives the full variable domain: KAGVTQTPRYLIKTRGQQVTLSCSPISGHRSVSWYQQTPGQGLQFLFEYFSETQRNKGNFPGRFSGRQFSNSRSEMNVSTLELGDSALYLCASSLQGEGANVLTFGAGSRLTVL.

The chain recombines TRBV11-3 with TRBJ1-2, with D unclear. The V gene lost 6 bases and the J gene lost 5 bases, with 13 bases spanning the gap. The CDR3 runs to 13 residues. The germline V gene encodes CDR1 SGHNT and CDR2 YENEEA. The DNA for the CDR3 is TGTGCCAGCAGTCTACTCGACGGTTATGGCTACACCTTC. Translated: CASSLLDGYGYTF.

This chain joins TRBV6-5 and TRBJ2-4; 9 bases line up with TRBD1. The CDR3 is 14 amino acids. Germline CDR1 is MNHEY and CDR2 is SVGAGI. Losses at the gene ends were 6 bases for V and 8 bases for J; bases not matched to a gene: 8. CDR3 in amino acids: CASSREQGADIQYF. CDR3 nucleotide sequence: TGTGCCAGCAGCCGTGAACAGGGGGCGGACATTCAGTACTTC.

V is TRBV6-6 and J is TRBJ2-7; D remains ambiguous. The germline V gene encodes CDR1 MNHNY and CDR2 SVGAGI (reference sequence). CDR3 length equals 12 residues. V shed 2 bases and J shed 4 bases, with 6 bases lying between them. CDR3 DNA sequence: TGTGCCAGCAGTTACGGGGTATACGAGCAGTACTTC. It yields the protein CASSYGVYEQYF.

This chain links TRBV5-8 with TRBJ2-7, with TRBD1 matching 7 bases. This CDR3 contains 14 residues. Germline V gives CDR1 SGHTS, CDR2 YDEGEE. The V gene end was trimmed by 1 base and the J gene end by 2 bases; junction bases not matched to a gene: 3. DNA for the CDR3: TGTGCCAGCAGCTTGTCAGGGGGAGCCTACGAGCAGTACTTC. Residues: CASSLSGGAYEQYF.

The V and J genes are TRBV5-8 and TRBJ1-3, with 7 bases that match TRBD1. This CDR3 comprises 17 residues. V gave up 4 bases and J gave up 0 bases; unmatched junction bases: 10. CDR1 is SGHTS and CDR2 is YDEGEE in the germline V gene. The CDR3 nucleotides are TGTGCCAGCAGCCTCTGGACAGGACGCAGCTCTGGAAACACCATATATTTT. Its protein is CASSLWTGRSSGNTIYF.

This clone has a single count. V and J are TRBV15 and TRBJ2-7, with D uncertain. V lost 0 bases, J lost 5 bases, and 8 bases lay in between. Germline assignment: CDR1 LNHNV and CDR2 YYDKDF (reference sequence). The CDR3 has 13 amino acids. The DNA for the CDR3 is TGTGCCACCAGCAGAGAAGCTGATCACGAGCAGTACTTC. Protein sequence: CATSREADHEQYF.

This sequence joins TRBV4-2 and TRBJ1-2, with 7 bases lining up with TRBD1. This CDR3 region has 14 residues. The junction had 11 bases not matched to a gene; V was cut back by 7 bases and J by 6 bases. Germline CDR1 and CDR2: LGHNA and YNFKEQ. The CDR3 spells CASTLRAGGHGYTF. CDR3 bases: TGTGCCAGCACCTTAAGGGCAGGGGGACATGGCTACACCTTC.

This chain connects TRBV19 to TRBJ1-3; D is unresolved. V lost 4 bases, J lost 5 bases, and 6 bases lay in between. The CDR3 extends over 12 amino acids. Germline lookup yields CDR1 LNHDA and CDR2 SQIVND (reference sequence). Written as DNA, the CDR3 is TGTGCCAGTAGTACTAACCGAAACACCATATATTTT. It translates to CASSTNRNTIYF.